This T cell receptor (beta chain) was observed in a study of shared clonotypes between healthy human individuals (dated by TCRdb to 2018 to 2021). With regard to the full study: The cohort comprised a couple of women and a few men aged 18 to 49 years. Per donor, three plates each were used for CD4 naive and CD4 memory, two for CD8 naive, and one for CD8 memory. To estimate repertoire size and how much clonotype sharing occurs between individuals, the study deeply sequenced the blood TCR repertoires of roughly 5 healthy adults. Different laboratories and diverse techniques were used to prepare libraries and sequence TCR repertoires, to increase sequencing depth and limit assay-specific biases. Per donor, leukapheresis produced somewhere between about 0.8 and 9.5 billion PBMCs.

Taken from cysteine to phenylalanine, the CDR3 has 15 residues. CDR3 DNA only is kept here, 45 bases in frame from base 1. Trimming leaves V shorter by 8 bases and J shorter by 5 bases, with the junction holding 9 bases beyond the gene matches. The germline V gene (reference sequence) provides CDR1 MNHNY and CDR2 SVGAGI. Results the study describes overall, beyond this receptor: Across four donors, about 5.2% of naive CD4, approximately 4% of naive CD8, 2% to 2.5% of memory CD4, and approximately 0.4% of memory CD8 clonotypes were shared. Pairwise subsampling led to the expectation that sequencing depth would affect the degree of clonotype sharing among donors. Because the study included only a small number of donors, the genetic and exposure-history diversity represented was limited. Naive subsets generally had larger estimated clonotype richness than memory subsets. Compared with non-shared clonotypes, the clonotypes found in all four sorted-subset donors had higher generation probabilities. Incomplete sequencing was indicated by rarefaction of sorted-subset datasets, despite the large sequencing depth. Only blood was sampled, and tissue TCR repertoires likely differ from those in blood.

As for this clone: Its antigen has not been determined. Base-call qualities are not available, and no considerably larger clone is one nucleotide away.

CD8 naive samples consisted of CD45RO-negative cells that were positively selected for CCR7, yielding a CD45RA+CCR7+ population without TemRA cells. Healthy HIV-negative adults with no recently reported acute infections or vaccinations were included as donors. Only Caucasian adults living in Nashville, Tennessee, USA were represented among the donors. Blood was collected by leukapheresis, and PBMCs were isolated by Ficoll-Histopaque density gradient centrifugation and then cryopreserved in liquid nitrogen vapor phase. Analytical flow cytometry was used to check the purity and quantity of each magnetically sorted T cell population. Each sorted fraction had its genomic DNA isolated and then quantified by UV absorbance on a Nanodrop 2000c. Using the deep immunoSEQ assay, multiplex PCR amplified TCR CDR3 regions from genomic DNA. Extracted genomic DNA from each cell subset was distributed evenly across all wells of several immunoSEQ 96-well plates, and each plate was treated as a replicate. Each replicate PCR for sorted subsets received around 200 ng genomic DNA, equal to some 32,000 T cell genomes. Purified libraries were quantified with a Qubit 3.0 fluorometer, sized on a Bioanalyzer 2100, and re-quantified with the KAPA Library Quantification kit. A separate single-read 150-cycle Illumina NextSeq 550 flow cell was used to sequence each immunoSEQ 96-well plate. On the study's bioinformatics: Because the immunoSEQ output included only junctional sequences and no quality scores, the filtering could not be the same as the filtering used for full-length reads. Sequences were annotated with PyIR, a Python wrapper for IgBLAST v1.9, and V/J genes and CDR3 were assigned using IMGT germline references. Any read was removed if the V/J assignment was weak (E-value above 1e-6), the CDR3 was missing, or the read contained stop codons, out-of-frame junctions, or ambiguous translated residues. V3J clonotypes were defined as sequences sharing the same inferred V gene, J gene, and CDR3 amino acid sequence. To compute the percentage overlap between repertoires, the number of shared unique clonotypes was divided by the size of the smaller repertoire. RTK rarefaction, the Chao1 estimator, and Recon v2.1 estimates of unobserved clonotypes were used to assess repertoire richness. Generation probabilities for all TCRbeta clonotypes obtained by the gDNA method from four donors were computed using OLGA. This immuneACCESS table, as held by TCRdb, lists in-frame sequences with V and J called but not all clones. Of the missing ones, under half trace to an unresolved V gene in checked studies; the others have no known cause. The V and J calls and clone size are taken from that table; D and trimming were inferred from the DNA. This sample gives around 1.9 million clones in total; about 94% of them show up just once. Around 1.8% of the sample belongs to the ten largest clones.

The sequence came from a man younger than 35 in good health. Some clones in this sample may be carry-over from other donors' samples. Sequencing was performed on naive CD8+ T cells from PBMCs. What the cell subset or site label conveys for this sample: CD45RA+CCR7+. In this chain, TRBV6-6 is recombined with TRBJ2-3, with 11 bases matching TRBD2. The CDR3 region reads CASLLAGVSGDTQYF. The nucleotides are TGTGCCAGCTTACTAGCGGGAGTTTCTGGAGATACGCAGTATTTT.